The source of this T cell receptor beta chain is a study of regulatory T cells in long-lasting Graves disease. HTBI primers from iRepertoire and Arm-PCR of CDR3 regions yielded the TCR beta libraries. From the multiplex PCR reads, TCRdb called clonotypes with MiXCR, one entry per CDR3 protein. Among fewer than 450,000 distinct CDR3 sequences listed, over 14% were seen once. Broader study findings: Less diverse TCR repertoires were seen in persistent Graves' patients than in newly diagnosed ones.

Described time point: newly diagnosed GD, antithyroid drugs for less than 3 months. From PBMCs, RNA was extracted and then used to make the TCR library. This clonotype was counted between two and nine times. Its cognate antigen is unknown. This CDR3 spans 14 amino acids. Trimming left V 3 bases short and J 1 base short, with 10 bases between. From germline, CDR1 is SGDLS and CDR2 YYNGEE. These data were likewise used in another study, on T cells in Graves' hyperthyroidism and ophthalmopathy. In that study: Patients aged 18 to 65 had newly diagnosed hyperthyroidism that had lasted under 2 months.

The sample in question was peripheral blood mononuclear cells (PBMCs), obtained at new diagnosis, from a patient treated with antithyroid drugs. This sequence was found in a woman aged 35 to 49 with Graves disease. This chain joins TRBV9 and TRBJ1-1; TRBD1 is a possible D gene (5 bases). In DNA form, the CDR3 reads TGTGCCAGCAGCGCCGAGGGGAGGAACACTGAAGCTTTCTTT. Amino acids: CASSAEGRNTEAFF.